This T cell receptor beta chain was found in a study of regulatory T cells in long-lasting Graves disease. Across the whole study: Persistent Graves' disease meant over 5 years of antithyroid drugs with positive TSH receptor antibodies. Findings and caveats of the study: Persistent Graves' disease cases displayed lower TCR diversity than newly diagnosed ones.

Investigators prepared the TCR beta libraries by applying iRepertoire HTBI primers and Arm-PCR of CDR3 regions. A single record per CDR3 protein comes from TCRdb applying MiXCR to the multiplex PCR reads. The sample shows about 420,000 distinct CDR3 sequences, around 24% of them seen only once. Comment on this clonotype: Its antigen is as yet unknown.

CDR1 and CDR2 from the germline V gene are MGHRA and YSYEKL. CDR3 size: 18 residues. Germline trimming cut 2 bases from V and 8 bases from J; bases unmatched to any gene: 17. Time point meaning: persistent/refractory GD, antithyroid drugs over 5 years with positive TRAb. PBMC-extracted RNA yielded the TCR library. The TCR comes from a female donor with Graves disease. The chain joins TRBV4-1 to TRBJ1-4, with 7 bases matching TRBD1. The sample here was peripheral blood mononuclear cells (PBMCs), taken when the disease was refractory, from a patient treated with antithyroid drugs. The CDR3 DNA reads as TGCGCCAGCAGCCAAACCCGACAGGGAGAGGGGTTTGTGGAAAAACTGTTTTTT. Protein product: CASSQTRQGEGFVEKLFF.